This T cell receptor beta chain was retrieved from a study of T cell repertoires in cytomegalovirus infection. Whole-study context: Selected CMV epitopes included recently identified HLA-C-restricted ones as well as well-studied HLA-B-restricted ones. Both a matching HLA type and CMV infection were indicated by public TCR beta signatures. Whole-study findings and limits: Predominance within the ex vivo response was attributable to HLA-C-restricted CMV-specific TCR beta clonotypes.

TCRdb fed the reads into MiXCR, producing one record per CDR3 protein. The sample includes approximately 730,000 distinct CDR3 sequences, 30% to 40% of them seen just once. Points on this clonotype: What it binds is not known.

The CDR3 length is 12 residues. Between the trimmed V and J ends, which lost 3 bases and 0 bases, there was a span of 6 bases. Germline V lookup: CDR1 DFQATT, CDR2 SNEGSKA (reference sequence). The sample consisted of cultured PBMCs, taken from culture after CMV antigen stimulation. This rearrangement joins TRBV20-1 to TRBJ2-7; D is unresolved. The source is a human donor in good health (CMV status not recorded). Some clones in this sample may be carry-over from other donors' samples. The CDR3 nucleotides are TGCAGTGCTAGTACAAGCTCCTACGAGCAGTACTTC. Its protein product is CSASTSSYEQYF.